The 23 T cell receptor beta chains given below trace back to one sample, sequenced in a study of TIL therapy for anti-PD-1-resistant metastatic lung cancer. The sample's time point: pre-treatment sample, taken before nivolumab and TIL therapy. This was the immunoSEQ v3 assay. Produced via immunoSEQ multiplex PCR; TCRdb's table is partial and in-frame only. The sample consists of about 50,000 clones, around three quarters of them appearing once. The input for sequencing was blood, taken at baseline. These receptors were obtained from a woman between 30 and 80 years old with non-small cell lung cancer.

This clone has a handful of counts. The CDR3 DNA follows: TGTGCCAGCAGTCCGGACGGGCGGGGGAATCAGCCCCAGCATTTT. This translates into CASSPDGRGNQPQHF. The J gene is TRBJ1-5, the V gene TRBV2; possibly TRBD1 for D (5 bases). This CDR3 spans 15 amino acids. V was clipped by 5 bases and J by 4 bases, with 15 bases between them. Germline V gene sequence: CDR1 SNHLY, CDR2 FYNNEI.

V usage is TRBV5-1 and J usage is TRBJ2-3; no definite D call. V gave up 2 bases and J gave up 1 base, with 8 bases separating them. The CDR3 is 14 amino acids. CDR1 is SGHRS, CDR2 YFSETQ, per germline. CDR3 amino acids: CASSFGSGTDTQYF. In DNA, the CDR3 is TGCGCCAGCAGCTTTGGATCGGGCACAGATACGCAGTATTTT.

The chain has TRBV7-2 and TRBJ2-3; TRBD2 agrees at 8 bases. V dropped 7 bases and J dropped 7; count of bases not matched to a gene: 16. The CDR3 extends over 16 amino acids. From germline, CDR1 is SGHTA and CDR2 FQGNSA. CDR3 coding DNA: TGTGCCAGCACCACAGGTGCGCGGGGGGCCATGAATACGCAGTATTTT. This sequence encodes CASTTGARGAMNTQYF.

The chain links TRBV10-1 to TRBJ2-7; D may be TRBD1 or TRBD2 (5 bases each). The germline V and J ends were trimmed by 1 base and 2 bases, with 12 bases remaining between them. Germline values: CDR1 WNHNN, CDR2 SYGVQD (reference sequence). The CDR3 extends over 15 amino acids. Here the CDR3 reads CASSEFGQGPYEQYF. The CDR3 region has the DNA TGCGCCAGCAGTGAGTTTGGCCAGGGACCCTACGAGCAGTACTTC.

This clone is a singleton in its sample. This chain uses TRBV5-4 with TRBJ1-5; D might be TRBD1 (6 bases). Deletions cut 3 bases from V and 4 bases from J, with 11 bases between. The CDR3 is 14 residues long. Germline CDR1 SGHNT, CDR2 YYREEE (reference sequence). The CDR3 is CASSSDRRNQPQHF. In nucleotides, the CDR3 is TGTGCCAGCAGCTCTGACAGGCGAAATCAGCCCCAGCATTTT.

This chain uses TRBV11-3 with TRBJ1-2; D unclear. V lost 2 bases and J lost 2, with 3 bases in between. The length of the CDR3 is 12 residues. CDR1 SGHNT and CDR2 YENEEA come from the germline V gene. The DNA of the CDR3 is TGTGCCAGCAGCTTAAAGAACTATGGCTACACCTTC. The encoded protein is CASSLKNYGYTF.

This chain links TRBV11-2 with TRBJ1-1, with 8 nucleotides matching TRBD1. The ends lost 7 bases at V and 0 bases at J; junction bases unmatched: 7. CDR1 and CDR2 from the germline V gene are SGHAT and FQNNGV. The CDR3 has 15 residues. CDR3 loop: CASTLGQVMNTEAFF. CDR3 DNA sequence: TGTGCCAGCACCCTGGGACAGGTTATGAACACTGAAGCTTTCTTT.

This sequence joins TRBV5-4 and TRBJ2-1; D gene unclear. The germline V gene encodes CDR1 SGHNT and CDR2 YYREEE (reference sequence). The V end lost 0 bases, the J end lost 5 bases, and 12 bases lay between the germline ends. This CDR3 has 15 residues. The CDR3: CASSLDYPRNNEQFF. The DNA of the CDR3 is TGTGCCAGCAGCTTGGATTACCCAAGGAACAATGAGCAGTTCTTC. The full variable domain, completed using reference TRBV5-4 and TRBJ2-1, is ETGVTQSPTHLIKTRGQQVTLRCSSQSGHNTVSWYQQALGQGPQFIFQYYREEENGRGNFPPRFSGLQFPNYSSELNVNALELDDSALYLCASSLDYPRNNEQFFGPGTRLTVL.

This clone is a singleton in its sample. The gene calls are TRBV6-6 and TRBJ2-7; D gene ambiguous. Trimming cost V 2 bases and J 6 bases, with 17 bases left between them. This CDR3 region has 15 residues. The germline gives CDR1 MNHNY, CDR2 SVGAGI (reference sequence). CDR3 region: CASSYAAGFNPEQYF. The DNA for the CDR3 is TGTGCCAGCAGTTACGCGGCAGGTTTTAACCCCGAGCAGTACTTC.

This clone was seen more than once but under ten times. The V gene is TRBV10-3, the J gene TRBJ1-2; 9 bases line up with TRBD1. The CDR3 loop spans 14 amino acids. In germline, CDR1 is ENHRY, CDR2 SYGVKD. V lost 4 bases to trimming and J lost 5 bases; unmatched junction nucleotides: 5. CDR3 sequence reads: CAISGEGQGYGYTF. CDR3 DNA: TGTGCCATCAGTGGCGAGGGACAGGGATATGGCTACACCTTC.

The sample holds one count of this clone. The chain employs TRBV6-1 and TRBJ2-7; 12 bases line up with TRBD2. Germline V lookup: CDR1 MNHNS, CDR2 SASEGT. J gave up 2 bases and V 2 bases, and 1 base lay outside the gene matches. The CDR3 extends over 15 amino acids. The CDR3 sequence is CASSELAGGPYEQYF. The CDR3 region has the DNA TGTGCCAGCAGTGAACTAGCGGGAGGGCCCTACGAGCAGTACTTC.

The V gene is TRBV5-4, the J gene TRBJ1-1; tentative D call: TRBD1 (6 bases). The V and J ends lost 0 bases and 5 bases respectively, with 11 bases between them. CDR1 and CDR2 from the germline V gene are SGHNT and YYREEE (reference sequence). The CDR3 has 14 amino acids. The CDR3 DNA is TGTGCCAGCAGCTTGGCGGGGGCCAGTACTGAAGCTTTCTTT. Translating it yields CASSLAGASTEAFF.

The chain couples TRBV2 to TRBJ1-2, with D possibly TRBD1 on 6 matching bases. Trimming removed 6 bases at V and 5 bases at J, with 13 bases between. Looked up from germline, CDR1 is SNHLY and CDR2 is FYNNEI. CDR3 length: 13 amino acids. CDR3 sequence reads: CASSFYRVYGYTF. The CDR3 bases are TGTGCCAGCAGCTTCTACAGGGTATATGGCTACACCTTC.

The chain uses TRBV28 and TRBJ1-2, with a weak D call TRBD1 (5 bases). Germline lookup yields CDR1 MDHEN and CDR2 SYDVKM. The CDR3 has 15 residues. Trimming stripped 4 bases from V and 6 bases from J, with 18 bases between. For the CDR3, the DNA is TGTGCCAGCAGTTCACCGAACGCCCGAGGGGATGGCTACACCTTC. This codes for CASSSPNARGDGYTF.

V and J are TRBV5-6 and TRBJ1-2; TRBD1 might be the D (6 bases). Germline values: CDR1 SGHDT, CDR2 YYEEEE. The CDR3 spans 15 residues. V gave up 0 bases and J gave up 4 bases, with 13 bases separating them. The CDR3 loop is CASSLEGGPFYGYTF. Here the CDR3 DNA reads TGTGCCAGCAGCTTGGAGGGGGGCCCTTTCTATGGCTACACCTTC.

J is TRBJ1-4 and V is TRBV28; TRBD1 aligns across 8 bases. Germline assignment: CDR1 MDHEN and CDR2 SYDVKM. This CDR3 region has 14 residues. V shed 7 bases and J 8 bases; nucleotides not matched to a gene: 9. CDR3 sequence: CASTLDRGWEKLFF. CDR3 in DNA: TGTGCCAGCACCCTAGACAGGGGATGGGAAAAACTGTTTTTT.

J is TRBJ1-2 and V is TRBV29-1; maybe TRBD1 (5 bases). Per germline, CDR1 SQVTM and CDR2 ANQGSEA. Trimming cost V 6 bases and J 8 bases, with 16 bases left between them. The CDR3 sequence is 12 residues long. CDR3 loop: CSVVDKGGGYTF. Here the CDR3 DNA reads TGCAGCGTGGTGGACAAAGGAGGCGGCTACACCTTC.

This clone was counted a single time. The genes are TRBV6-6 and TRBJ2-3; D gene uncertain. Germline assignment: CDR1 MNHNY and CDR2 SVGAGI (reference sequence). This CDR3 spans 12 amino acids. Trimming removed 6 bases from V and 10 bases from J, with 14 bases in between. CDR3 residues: CASSPSISAQYF. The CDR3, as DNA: TGTGCCAGCAGCCCCTCCATTTCAGCGCAGTATTTT.

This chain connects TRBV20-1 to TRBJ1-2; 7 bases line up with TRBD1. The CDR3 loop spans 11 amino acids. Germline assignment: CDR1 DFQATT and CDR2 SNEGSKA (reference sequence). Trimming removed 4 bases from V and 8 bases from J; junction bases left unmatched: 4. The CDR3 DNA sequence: TGCAGTGCTAAGGGGGCTCGAGGCTACACCTTC. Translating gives CSAKGARGYTF.

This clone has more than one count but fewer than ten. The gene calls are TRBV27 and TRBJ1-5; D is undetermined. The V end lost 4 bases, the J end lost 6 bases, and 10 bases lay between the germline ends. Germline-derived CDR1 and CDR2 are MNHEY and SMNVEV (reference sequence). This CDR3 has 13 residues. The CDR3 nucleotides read TGTGCCAGCAGTTCAGAATGGTCTCAGCCCCAGCATTTT. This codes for CASSSEWSQPQHF.

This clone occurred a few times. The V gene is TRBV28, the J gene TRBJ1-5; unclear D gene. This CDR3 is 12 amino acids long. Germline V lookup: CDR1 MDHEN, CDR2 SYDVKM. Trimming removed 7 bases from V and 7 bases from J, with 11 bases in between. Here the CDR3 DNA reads TGTGCCAGCACCTCGTTGCCCCAGCCCCAGCATTTT. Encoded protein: CASTSLPQPQHF.

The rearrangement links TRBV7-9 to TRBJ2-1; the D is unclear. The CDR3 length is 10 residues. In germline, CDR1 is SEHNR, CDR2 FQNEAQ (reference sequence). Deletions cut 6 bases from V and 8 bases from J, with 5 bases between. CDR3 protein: CASSPDEQFF. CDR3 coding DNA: TGTGCCAGCAGTCCGGATGAGCAGTTCTTC.

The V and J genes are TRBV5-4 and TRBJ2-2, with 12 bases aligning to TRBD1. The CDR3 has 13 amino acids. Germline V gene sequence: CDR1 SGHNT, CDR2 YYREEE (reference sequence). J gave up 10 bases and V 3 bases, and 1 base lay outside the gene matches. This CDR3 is CASSSGQGAELFF. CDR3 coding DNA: TGTGCCAGCAGCTCGGGACAGGGGGCGGAGCTGTTTTTT.